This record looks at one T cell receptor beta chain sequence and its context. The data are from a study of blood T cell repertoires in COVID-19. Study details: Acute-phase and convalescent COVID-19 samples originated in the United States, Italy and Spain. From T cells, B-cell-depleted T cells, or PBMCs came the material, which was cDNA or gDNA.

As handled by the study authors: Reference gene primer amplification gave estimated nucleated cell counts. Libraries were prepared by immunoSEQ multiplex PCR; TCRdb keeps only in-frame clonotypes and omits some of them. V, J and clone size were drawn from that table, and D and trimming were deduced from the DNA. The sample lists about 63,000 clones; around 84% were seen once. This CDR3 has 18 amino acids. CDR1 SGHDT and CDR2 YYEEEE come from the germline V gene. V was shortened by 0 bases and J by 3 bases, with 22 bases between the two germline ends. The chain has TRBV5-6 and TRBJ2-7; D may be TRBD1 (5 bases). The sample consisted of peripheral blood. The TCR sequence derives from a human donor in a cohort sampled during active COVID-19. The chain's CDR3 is CASSLGALGRAQDYEQYF. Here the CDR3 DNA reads TGTGCCAGCAGCTTGGGGGCGTTGGGCAGGGCGCAGGACTACGAGCAGTACTTC.